These 4 T cell receptor beta chains share one sample of origin, sequenced in a study of blood T cell repertoires in COVID-19 (dated by TCRdb to between 2020 and 2021). Libraries were prepared through the immunoSEQ multiplex PCR assay. The table was pulled from immuneACCESS by TCRdb, which kept in-frame rearrangements only. Such tables lose some clones; where checked, under half of the loss comes from unresolved V genes, and the rest has no known cause. This sample holds about 58,000 clones; roughly 79% were observed only once. The ten largest clones represent approximately 4.9% of the sample. Sequencing was done on a sample of peripheral blood. The source of these receptors is a human donor in a cohort sampled during active COVID-19.

This clone was observed a single time. CDR3 protein: CATSSVNSYGYTF. DNA for the CDR3: TGTGCCACCAGCAGCGTCAACTCCTATGGCTACACCTTC. The chain is built from TRBV15 and TRBJ1-2, with D uncertain. With 3 bases removed from V and 4 bases from J, the gap between germline ends came to 9 bases. The CDR3 is made up of 13 amino acids. The germline V gene encodes CDR1 LNHNV and CDR2 YYDKDF (reference sequence).

The chain links TRBV6-5 to TRBJ1-6, with D possibly matching TRBD1 (5 bases). Trimming stripped 6 bases from V and 4 bases from J, with 10 bases between. CDR3 size: 14 residues. Per germline, CDR1 MNHEY and CDR2 SVGAGI. The CDR3 DNA reads as TGTGCCAGCAGCACCGACAGTTATAATTCACCCCTCCACTTT. Residues: CASSTDSYNSPLHF.

The rearrangement joins TRBV5-4 to TRBJ2-2, with D unclear. The length of the CDR3 is 16 residues. V lost 3 bases and J 5 bases, leaving 17 bases between the germline ends. The germline V gene has CDR1 SGHNT and CDR2 YYREEE (reference sequence). CDR3 sequence reads: CASSSTETSSTGELFF. In DNA form, the CDR3 reads TGTGCCAGCAGCTCAACCGAGACATCCTCGACCGGGGAGCTGTTTTTT.

The rearrangement uses TRBV6-5 and TRBJ1-4; 12 bases match TRBD1. The germline V gene has CDR1 MNHEY and CDR2 SVGAGI. CDR3 size: 15 residues. V was clipped by 2 bases and J by 8 bases; unmatched bases: 3. The CDR3 here is CASSYGTGGYEKLFF. In DNA form, the CDR3 reads TGTGCCAGCAGTTACGGGACAGGGGGCTACGAAAAACTGTTTTTT.